The rows below give T cell receptor beta chains drawn from one sample of a study of blood T cell repertoires in COVID-19. Clones were sequenced by immunoSEQ multiplex PCR, and TCRdb holds only the in-frame ones, with some missing. The table includes tens of thousands of clones, 89% detected once. Specimen: peripheral blood. All receptors come from a woman aged 50 to 60 with active COVID-19. CDR3s leave out the opening cysteine and the closing phenylalanine or tryptophan.

V,length,J,CDR3
TRBV28,12,TRBJ2-7,ASSFGGASYEQY
TRBV5-5,12,TRBJ1-1,ASSLRGMNTEAF
TRBV6-5,12,TRBJ2-7,AGNRAGESYEQY
TRBV10-3,13,TRBJ1-6,AISDLGRGGSPLH
TRBV2,12,TRBJ1-2,ASSLGQIVYGYT
TRBV19,12,TRBJ1-1,ASKDQTMNTEAF
TRBV12-3/TRBV12-4,10,TRBJ1-2,ASSLAGSGYT
TRBV9,11,TRBJ2-7,ASSDGGAYEQY
TRBV28,17,TRBJ2-6,ASSPLGLAGNSGANVLT
TRBV7-7,12,TRBJ2-3,ASSPVSRTDTQY
TRBV5-6,15,TRBJ1-6,ASSYAGTGLLNSPLH
TRBV15,13,TRBJ1-2,ATSRDRQAPYGYT
TRBV19,12,TRBJ2-1,ASTTSDSYNEQF
TRBV7-9,13,TRBJ2-3,ASSGPGHSTDTQY
TRBV7-3,15,TRBJ2-4,ASSLTGLGLAKNIQY
TRBV7-2,13,TRBJ1-5,ASSLNRGINQPQH
TRBV5-1,13,TRBJ1-6,ASSLKGQGGSPLH
TRBV7-3,13,TRBJ2-7,ASSLGTGPTYEQY
TRBV18,15,TRBJ2-7,ASSRTGTSGSTYEQY
TRBV7-9,14,TRBJ2-2,ASSLRRDGNTGELF
TRBV5-1,10,TRBJ1-1,ASSLQGVEAF
TRBV6-5,11,TRBJ2-1,ASSGGNYNEQF